This T cell receptor beta chain emerged from a study of monozygotic twins with inflammatory bowel disease. TCRdb reanalyzed the 5' RACE reads and collapses them to one entry per CDR3 protein, without DNA. This sample's table reports about 85,000 distinct CDR3 sequences. Germline assignment: CDR1 SGHRS and CDR2 YFSETQ. CDR3 length equals 15 residues. The TCR sequence derives from a human donor with ulcerative colitis or Crohn's disease, or a healthy co-twin of an affected twin (not recorded which). The chain couples TRBV5-1 to TRBJ2-7; TCRdb calls TRBD1, which cannot be checked without DNA. The sample was blood. The CDR3 sequence is CASRYGQATFYEQYF.